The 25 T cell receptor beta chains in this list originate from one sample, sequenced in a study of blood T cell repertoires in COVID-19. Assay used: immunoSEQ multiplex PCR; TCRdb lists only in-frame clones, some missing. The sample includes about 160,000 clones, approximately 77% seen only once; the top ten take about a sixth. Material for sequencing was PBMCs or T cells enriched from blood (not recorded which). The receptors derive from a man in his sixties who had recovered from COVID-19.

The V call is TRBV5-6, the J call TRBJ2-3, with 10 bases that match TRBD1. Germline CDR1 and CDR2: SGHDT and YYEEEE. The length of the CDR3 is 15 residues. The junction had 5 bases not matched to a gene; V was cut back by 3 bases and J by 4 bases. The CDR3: CASSWGQGSADTQYF. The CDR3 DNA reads TGTGCCAGCAGCTGGGGACAGGGGAGCGCAGATACGCAGTATTTT.

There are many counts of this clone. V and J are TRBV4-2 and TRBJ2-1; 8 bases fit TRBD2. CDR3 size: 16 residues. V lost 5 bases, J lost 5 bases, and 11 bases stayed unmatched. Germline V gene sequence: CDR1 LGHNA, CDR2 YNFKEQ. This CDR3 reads CASSLRGAGDNNEQFF. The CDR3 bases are TGTGCCAGCAGCTTAAGAGGAGCGGGGGATAACAATGAGCAGTTCTTC.

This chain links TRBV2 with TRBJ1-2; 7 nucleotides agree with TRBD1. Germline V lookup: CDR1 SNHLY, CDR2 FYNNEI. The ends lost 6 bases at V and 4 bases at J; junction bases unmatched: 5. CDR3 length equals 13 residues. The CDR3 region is CASRQGMAYGYTF. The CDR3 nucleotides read TGTGCCAGCAGACAGGGGATGGCCTATGGCTACACCTTC.

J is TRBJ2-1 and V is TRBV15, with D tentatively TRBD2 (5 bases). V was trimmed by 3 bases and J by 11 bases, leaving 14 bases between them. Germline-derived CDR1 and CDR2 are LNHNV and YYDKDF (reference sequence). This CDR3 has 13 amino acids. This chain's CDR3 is CATSREPEGKQFF. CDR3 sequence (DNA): TGTGCCACCAGCAGGGAACCAGAGGGTAAGCAGTTCTTC. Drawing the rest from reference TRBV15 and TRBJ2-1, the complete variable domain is DAMVIQNPRYQVTQFGKPVTLSCSQTLNHNVMYWYQQKSSQAPKLLFHYYDKDFNNEADTPDNFQSRRPNTSFCFLDIRSPGLGDTAMYLCATSREPEGKQFFGPGTRLTVL.

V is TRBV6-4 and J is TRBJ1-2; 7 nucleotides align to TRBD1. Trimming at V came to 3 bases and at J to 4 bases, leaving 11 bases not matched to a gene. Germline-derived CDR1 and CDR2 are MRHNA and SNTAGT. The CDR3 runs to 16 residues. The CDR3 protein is CASSEAQGPMSYGYTF. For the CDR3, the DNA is TGTGCCAGCAGTGAGGCACAGGGGCCTATGAGCTATGGCTACACCTTC.

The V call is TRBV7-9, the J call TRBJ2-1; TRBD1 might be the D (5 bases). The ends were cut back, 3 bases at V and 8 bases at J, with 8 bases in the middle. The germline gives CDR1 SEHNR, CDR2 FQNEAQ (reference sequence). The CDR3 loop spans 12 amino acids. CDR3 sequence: CASSFPRDEQFF. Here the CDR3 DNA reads TGTGCCAGCAGCTTTCCCAGGGATGAGCAGTTCTTC.

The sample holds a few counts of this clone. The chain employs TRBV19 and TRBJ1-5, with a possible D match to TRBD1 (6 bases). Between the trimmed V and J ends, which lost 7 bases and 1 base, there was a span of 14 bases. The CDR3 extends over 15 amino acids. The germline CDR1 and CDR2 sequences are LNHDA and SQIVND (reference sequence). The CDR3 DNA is TGTGCCAGTAAGGGACCCAGGGGAAGCAATCAGCCCCAGCATTTT. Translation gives CASKGPRGSNQPQHF. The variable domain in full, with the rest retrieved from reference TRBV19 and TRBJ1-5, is DGGITQSPKYLFRKEGQNVTLSCEQNLNHDAMYWYRQDPGQGLRLIYYSQIVNDFQKGDIAEGYSVSREKKESFPLTVTSAQKNPTAFYLCASKGPRGSNQPQHFGDGTRLSIL.

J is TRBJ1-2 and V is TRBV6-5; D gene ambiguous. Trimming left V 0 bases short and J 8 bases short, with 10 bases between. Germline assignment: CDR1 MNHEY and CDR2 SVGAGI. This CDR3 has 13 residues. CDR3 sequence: CASSYSMFRGYTF. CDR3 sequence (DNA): TGTGCCAGCAGTTACTCGATGTTCCGGGGCTACACCTTC.

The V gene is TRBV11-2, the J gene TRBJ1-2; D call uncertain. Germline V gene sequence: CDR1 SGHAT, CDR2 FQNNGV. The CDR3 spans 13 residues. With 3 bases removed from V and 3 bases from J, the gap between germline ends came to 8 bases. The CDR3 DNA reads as TGTGCCAGCAGCTTCCTAAAAGACTATGGCTACACCTTC. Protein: CASSFLKDYGYTF.

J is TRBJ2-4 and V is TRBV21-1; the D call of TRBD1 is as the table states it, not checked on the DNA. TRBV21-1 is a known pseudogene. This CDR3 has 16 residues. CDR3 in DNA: TGTGCCAGCAGCAAACGAGACAGGGGGCCCAAAAACATTCAGTACTTC. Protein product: CASSKRDRGPKNIQYF.

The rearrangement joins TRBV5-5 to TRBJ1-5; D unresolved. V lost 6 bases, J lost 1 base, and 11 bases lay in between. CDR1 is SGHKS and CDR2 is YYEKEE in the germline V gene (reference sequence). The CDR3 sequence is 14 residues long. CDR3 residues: CASTRDTSNQPQHF. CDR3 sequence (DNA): TGTGCCAGCACCCGTGACACAAGCAATCAGCCCCAGCATTTT.

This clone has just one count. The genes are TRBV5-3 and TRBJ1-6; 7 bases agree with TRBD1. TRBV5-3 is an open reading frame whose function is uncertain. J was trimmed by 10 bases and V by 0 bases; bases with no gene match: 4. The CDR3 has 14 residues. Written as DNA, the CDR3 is TGTGCCAGAAGCTTGGACAGGGGACGGTCACCCCTCCACTTT. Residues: CARSLDRGRSPLHF.

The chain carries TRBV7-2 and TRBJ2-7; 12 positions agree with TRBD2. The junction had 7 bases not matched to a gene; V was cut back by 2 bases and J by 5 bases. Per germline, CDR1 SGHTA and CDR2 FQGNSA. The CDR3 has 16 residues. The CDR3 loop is CASSLYLASGRDEQYF. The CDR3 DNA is TGTGCCAGCAGCTTATACCTGGCTAGCGGGAGGGACGAGCAGTACTTC.

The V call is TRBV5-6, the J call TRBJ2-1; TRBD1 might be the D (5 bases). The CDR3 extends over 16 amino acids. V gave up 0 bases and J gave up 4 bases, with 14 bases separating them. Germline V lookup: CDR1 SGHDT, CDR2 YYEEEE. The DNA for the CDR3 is TGTGCCAGCAGCTTGGGGGCAGGGATGGGGTACAATGAGCAGTTCTTC. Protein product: CASSLGAGMGYNEQFF.

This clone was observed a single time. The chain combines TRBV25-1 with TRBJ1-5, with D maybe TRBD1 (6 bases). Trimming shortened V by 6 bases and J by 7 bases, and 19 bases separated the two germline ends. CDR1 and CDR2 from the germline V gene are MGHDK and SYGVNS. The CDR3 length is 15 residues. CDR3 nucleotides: TGTGCCAGCAGCCCCTCGGGAGGGGGTGACCAGCCCCAGCATTTT. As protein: CASSPSGGGDQPQHF.

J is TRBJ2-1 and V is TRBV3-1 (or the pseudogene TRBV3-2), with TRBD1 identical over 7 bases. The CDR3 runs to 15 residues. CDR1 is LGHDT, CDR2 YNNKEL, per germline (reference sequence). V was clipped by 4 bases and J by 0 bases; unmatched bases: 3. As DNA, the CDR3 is TGTGCCAGCAGCCGACAGGGAAGCTCCTACAATGAGCAGTTCTTC. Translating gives CASSRQGSSYNEQFF.

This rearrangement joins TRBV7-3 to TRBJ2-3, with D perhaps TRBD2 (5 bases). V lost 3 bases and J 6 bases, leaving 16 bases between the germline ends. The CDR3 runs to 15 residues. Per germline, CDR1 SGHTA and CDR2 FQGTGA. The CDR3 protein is CASSFRPGSEDTQYF. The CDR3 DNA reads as TGTGCCAGCAGCTTCCGGCCGGGGTCCGAGGATACGCAGTATTTT.

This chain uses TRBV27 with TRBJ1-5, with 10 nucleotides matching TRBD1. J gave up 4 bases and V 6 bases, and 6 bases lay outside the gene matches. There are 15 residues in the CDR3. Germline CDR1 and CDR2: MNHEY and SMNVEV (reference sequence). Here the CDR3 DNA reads TGTGCCAGCAGCCGGGACAGGGGAGGGAATCAGCCCCAGCATTTT. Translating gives CASSRDRGGNQPQHF.

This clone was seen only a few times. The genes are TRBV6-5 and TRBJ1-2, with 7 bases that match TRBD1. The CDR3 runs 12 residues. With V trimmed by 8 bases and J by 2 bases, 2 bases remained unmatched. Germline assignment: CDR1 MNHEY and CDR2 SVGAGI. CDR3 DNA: TGTGCCAGCCAGACAGGGAACTATGGCTACACCTTC. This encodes CASQTGNYGYTF.

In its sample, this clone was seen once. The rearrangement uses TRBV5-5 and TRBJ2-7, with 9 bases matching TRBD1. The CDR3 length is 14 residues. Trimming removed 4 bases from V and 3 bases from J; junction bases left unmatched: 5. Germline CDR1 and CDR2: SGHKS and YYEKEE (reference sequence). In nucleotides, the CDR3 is TGTGCCAGCAGCCCAGGACAGGGGTTCTACGAGCAGTACTTC. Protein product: CASSPGQGFYEQYF.

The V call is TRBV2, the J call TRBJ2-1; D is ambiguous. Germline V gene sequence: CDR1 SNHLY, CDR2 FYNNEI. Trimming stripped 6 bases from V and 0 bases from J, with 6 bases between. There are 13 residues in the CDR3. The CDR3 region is CASRVSSYNEQFF. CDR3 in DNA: TGTGCCAGCAGGGTGAGCTCCTACAATGAGCAGTTCTTC.

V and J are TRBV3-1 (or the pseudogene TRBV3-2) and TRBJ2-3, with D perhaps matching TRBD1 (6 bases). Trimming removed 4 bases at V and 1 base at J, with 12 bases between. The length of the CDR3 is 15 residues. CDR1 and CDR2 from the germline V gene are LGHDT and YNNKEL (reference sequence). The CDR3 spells CASSLQGSRTDTQYF. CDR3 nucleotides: TGTGCCAGCAGCCTACAGGGCTCTCGCACAGATACGCAGTATTTT.

The CDR3 DNA is TGTGCCAGCAGGCCGGGACTAGCGGGGGGGCATGAGTACTTC. Protein: CASRPGLAGGHEYF. This rearrangement joins TRBV28 to TRBJ2-5; 16 nucleotides match TRBD2. The CDR3 runs to 14 residues. The V gene end was trimmed by 6 bases and the J gene end by 12 bases; junction bases not matched to a gene: 7. Germline V lookup: CDR1 MDHEN, CDR2 SYDVKM.

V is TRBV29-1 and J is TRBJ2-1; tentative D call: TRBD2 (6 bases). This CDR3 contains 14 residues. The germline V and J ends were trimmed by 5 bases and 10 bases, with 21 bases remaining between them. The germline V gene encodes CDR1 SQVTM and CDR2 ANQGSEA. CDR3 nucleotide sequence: TGCAGCGTTCACGAGGGAGGAGTCACAAGAGAGCAGTTCTTC. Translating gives CSVHEGGVTREQFF.

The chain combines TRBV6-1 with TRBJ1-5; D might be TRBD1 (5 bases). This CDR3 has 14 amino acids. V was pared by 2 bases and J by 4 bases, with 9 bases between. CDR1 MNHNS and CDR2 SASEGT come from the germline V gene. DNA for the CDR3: TGTGCCAGCAGTGAATCGGGGGGAAATCAGCCCCAGCATTTT. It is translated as CASSESGGNQPQHF.